One sample yielded the 13 T cell receptor beta chains listed below, sequenced in a study of shared clonotypes between healthy human individuals. Profiling relied on immunoSEQ multiplex PCR, and the TCRdb table lists in-frame clones only, not all of them. This table holds about 1.5 million clones, around 98% found once. Sequencing was carried out using naive CD4+ T cells sorted from blood. As to subset: CD45RA+ positively selected. These receptors came from a man younger than 45 in good health.

In this sample, this clone turned up once. Other DNA sequences within the sample encode an identical CDR3. This sequence joins TRBV11-2 and TRBJ2-7; 9 bases fit TRBD1. The V segment lost 3 bases and the J segment 2 bases; nucleotides outside the gene matches: 2. The CDR3 consists of 14 residues. The germline gives CDR1 SGHAT, CDR2 FQNNGV. The CDR3 DNA reads TGTGCCAGCAGCTTGGGACAGGGCGCCTACGAGCAGTACTTC. Its translation: CASSLGQGAYEQYF. The complete variable domain, with remaining parts taken from reference TRBV11-2 and TRBJ2-7, reads EAGVAQSPRYKIIEKRQSVAFWCNPISGHATLYWYQQILGQGPKLLIQFQNNGVVDDSQLPKDRFSAERLKGVDSTLKIQPAKLEDSAVYLCASSLGQGAYEQYFGPGTRLTVT.

The chain uses TRBV11-2 and TRBJ2-5; tentatively, D is TRBD1 or TRBD2 (6 bases each). Germline loops: CDR1 SGHAT, CDR2 FQNNGV. The CDR3 sequence is 14 residues long. Trimming pared 5 bases from V and 1 base from J, leaving 11 bases between. As DNA, the CDR3 is TGTGCCAGCAGCGTCAGGGGACTCCAAGAGACCCAGTACTTC. Encoded protein: CASSVRGLQETQYF. Supplemented by reference TRBV11-2 and TRBJ2-5, the full variable domain reads EAGVAQSPRYKIIEKRQSVAFWCNPISGHATLYWYQQILGQGPKLLIQFQNNGVVDDSQLPKDRFSAERLKGVDSTLKIQPAKLEDSAVYLCASSVRGLQETQYFGPGTRLLVL.

CDR3 sequence: CASSQSFFGTRTDTQYF. The CDR3 coding sequence is TGCGCCAGCAGTCAATCGTTCTTTGGGACGCGAACAGATACGCAGTATTTT. V and J are TRBV23-1 and TRBJ2-3; D possibly matches TRBD1 or TRBD2 (5 bases each). TRBV23-1 is flagged as an ORF with uncertain function. CDR3 length equals 17 residues. Trimming took off 0 bases at V and 3 bases at J, with 16 bases between the two ends.

V usage is TRBV7-6 and J usage is TRBJ2-2; D call uncertain. The V end was cut by 5 bases, the J end by 2 bases, with 6 bases between. This CDR3 is built from 13 residues. CDR1 is SGHVS and CDR2 is FNYEAQ in the germline V gene. The CDR3 DNA follows: TGTGCCAGCAGCCCTTATAACACCGGGGAGCTGTTTTTT. As protein: CASSPYNTGELFF.

This rearrangement joins TRBV29-1 to TRBJ2-3; tentatively, D is TRBD1 (7 bases). V lost 6 bases, J lost 8 bases, and 12 bases lay in between. Per germline, CDR1 SQVTM and CDR2 ANQGSEA. The CDR3 is 11 residues long. The CDR3: CSVGQGGTQYF. In nucleotides, the CDR3 is TGCAGCGTAGGTCAGGGGGGTACGCAGTATTTT.

This sequence joins TRBV18 and TRBJ1-2; D unclear. The CDR3 has 15 residues. V lost 2 bases, J lost 0 bases, and 10 bases lay in between. Germline loops: CDR1 KGHSH, CDR2 LQKENI. The CDR3 nucleotides are TGTGCCAGCTCACCAGTTTCAGGAACTAACTATGGCTACACCTTC. This gives the protein CASSPVSGTNYGYTF.

A single count supports this clone. The chain employs TRBV2 and TRBJ2-5; D may be TRBD1 (5 bases). The CDR3 contains 13 residues. The V end was cut by 6 bases, the J end by 9 bases, with 17 bases between. Looked up from germline, CDR1 is SNHLY and CDR2 is FYNNEI. This CDR3 is CASSLDRPQSQYF. The CDR3 region has the DNA TGTGCCAGCAGCCTCGACAGACCCCAGTCCCAGTACTTC.

The V and J genes are TRBV2 and TRBJ2-2, with a weak D call TRBD1 (5 bases). The CDR3 totals 12 residues. CDR1 is SNHLY and CDR2 is FYNNEI in the germline V gene. V lost 4 bases, J lost 15 bases, and 15 bases lay in between. The CDR3 nucleotides read TGTGCCAGCAGTGGGGGCGAAGGGGTAGTGTTTTTT. Its translation is CASSGGEGVVFF.

The chain joins TRBV7-6 to TRBJ2-5; tentative D call: TRBD1 (6 bases). Trimming stripped 5 bases from V and 5 bases from J, with 15 bases between. Germline V gene lookup returns CDR1 SGHVS and CDR2 FNYEAQ. The CDR3 covers 14 residues. The CDR3 nucleotides read TGTGCCAGCAGCCCCCTTGGGGGCGAGGAGACCCAGTACTTC. Amino acid sequence: CASSPLGGEETQYF.

This chain joins TRBV6-5 and TRBJ2-7, with 9 bases that match TRBD1. Trimming cost V 6 bases and J 2 bases; bases outside gene matches: 5. The CDR3 runs 14 residues. Germline V lookup: CDR1 MNHEY, CDR2 SVGAGI. CDR3 in amino acids: CASRGGTGPYEQYF. DNA for the CDR3: TGTGCCAGCAGAGGGGGGACAGGGCCCTACGAGCAGTACTTC.

The chain uses TRBV9 and TRBJ1-2; tentative D call: TRBD1 (6 bases). The germline V and J ends were trimmed by 4 bases and 8 bases, with 12 bases remaining between them. The CDR3 runs to 12 residues. Per the germline V gene, CDR1 is SGDLS and CDR2 is YYNGEE. CDR3 sequence (DNA): TGTGCCAGCAGCCCCCACAGGGCGGGCTACACCTTC. Its translation: CASSPHRAGYTF.

This clone was seen only once. The gene calls are TRBV5-4 and TRBJ1-1; perhaps TRBD1 as D (5 bases). V gave up 4 bases and J gave up 4 bases, with 20 bases separating them. The CDR3 covers 16 residues. Germline V gives CDR1 SGHNT, CDR2 YYREEE (reference sequence). The CDR3 protein is CASSAEAGRVGTEAFF. The CDR3 region has the DNA TGTGCCAGCAGCGCCGAGGCGGGCAGGGTGGGCACTGAAGCTTTCTTT.

V gene TRBV2 combines with J gene TRBJ1-3; maybe TRBD1 (5 bases). Trimming took 4 bases from V and 4 from J, leaving 14 bases between them. Germline V lookup: CDR1 SNHLY, CDR2 FYNNEI. The CDR3 length is 15 residues. The CDR3 region has the DNA TGTGCCAGCAGTGCCGAGGGGAGGTCAGGAAACACCATATATTTT. Translating gives CASSAEGRSGNTIYF.